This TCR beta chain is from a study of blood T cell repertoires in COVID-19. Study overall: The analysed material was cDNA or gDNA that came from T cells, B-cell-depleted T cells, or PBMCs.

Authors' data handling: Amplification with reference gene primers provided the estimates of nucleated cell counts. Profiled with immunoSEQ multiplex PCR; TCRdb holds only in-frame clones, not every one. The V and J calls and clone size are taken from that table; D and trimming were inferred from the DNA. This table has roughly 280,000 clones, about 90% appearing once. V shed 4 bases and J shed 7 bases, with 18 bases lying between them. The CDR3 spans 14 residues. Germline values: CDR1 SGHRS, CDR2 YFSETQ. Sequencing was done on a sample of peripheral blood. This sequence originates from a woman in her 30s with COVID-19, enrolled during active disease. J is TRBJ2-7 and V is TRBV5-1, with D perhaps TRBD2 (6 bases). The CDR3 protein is CASSVQAVGGEQYF. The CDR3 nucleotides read TGCGCCAGCAGCGTACAGGCCGTGGGAGGAGAGCAGTACTTC.